This TCR beta chain was recorded in a study of CD8 T cells in Susac syndrome. The CDR3 spans 15 residues. Germline assignment: CDR1 MGHRA and CDR2 YSYEKL. Trimming removed 4 bases from V and 0 bases from J, with 13 bases in between. Negative isolation yielded CD4+ and CD8+ T cells, and FACS enriched TEMRA cells. In its sample, this clonotype was seen a few times. cDNA came from around 0.54 to 1 ug RNA primed by random hexamers. TCR beta CDR3 was amplified by immunoSEQ covering 54 Vbeta and 13 Jbeta. Using its own MiXCR run on the immunoSEQ multiplex PCR reads, TCRdb lists one record per CDR3 protein. The table lists more than 75,000 distinct CDR3 sequences, around 94% of them singletons.

The sequencing input was CD8+ T cells from PBMCs. The V and J genes are TRBV4-1 and TRBJ2-7; D is undetermined. The origin of this receptor is a human donor in good health. CDR3 nucleotides: TGCGCCAGCAGCCCTACCGCCTCTGGCTCCTACGAGCAGTACGTC. Its translation: CASSPTASGSYEQYV.